Reported below is one T cell receptor (beta chain). This specimen belongs to a study of preoperative IRX-2 immunotherapy in early breast cancer. Treatment noted: preoperative locoregional IRX-2 cytokine immunotherapy. Samples came from a phase Ib trial of preoperative locoregional IRX-2 cytokine immunotherapy. V was clipped by 2 bases and J by 2 bases, with 11 bases between them. The CDR3 has 14 residues. The V gene's germline CDR1 is SGHRS and CDR2 YFSETQ. This table comes from immunoSEQ multiplex PCR, and its TCRdb copy is limited to in-frame clones, with some not included. The sample includes tens of thousands of clones, 85% to 95% of them seen just once.

The sequencing here drew on tumor tissue, taken after IRX-2 immunotherapy. This TCR was sampled from a human donor with breast cancer. V and J are TRBV5-1 and TRBJ2-7; D is uncertain. CDR3: CASSFDHLAYEQYF. The DNA for the CDR3 is TGCGCCAGCAGCTTCGACCACTTGGCCTACGAGCAGTACTTC.